These T cell receptor beta chains were read from a single sample in a study of blood T cell repertoires in COVID-19. The assay was immunoSEQ multiplex PCR, and TCRdb's table has in-frame clones only and misses some. The data show about 350,000 clones, roughly 90% seen once. The specimen sequenced was PBMCs or T cells enriched from blood (not recorded which). The receptor set was obtained from a woman between 25 and 40 years old who had been exposed to COVID-19. Each CDR3 is given with its conserved first and last residue. Fields, in order: V gene, J gene, clone size, D gene, CDR3 DNA, CDR3 protein. D genes are given only for firm matches. Clone size, where shown, is once, few, many, or a class for clones that have expanded.

TRBV6-5	TRBJ2-7	NA	NA	TGTGCCAGCAGTTCAACCAGGGGTGAGCAGTACTTC	CASSSTRGEQYF
TRBV12-3/TRBV12-4	TRBJ2-2	NA	NA	TGTGCCAGCAGTTTCGGGGAGGCCGGGGAGCTGTTTTTT	CASSFGEAGELFF
TRBV7-3	TRBJ1-2	NA	TRBD1	TGTGCCAGCAGCTTGGCGACAGGGGATGGCTACACCTTC	CASSLATGDGYTF
TRBV7-9	TRBJ2-7	NA	TRBD1	TGTGCCAGCAGCTTGGACAGGGCCGAGCAGTACTTC	CASSLDRAEQYF
TRBV12-3/TRBV12-4	TRBJ2-7	NA	NA	TGTGCCAGCAGCCCCCCGGGTCCCTACGAGCAGTACTTC	CASSPPGPYEQYF
TRBV5-1	TRBJ1-2	once	NA	TGCGCCAGCAGCGTCAACAGTAACTATGGCTACACCTTC	CASSVNSNYGYTF
TRBV19	TRBJ1-1	NA	TRBD1	TGTGCCAGTAGTTTGACAGGGGGCGGATGGAACACTGAAGCTTTCTTT	CASSLTGGGWNTEAFF
TRBV3-1/TRBV3-2	TRBJ2-3	NA	TRBD2	TGTGCCAGCAGCCCTAATGGACTAGCGGGAGGAGGGTCAGATACGCAGTATTTT	CASSPNGLAGGGSDTQYF
TRBV6-6	TRBJ1-4	NA	TRBD1	TGTGCCAGCAGTTCCCCGGGACAGGGTAATGAAAAACTGTTTTTT	CASSSPGQGNEKLFF
TRBV15	TRBJ1-1	NA	NA	TGTGCCACCCGACGGTGGGGACAAGACACTGAAGCTTTCTTT	CATRRWGQDTEAFF
TRBV7-9	TRBJ1-1	NA	NA	TGTGCCAGCAGTCGGGGGGAGTACGCTGAAGCTTTCTTT	CASSRGEYAEAFF
TRBV7-3	TRBJ2-1	once	TRBD2	TGTGCCAGCAGCCCCATGGGACTAGCGGGACCTTTTTACAATGAGCAGTTCTTC	CASSPMGLAGPFYNEQFF
TRBV29-1	TRBJ2-3	NA	TRBD1	TGCAGCGTTCGACAGGGGATGGTCACAGATACGCAGTATTTT	CSVRQGMVTDTQYF
TRBV27	TRBJ2-7	NA	TRBD2	TGTGCCAGCAGTTTATCACTAGCGGGGGGCTACGAGCAGTACTTC	CASSLSLAGGYEQYF
TRBV29-1	TRBJ1-1	few	NA	TGCAGCGCCGGGGGGACATCAGCGCGAGCTTTCTTT	CSAGGTSARAFF
TRBV6-5	TRBJ1-2	NA	NA	TGTGCCAGCAGCAGGACAGCCTCAGACCTCTATGGCTACACCTTC	CASSRTASDLYGYTF
TRBV28	TRBJ2-4	once	TRBD1	TGTGCCAGCAGTTTACTAGGGGACAGGTCAGCCAAAAACATTCAGTACTTC	CASSLLGDRSAKNIQYF
TRBV30	TRBJ1-4	NA	TRBD1	TGTGCCTGGAGTACCCCCCGGACAGGGGGGCGGGAAAAACTGTTTTTT	CAWSTPRTGGREKLFF
TRBV5-5	TRBJ2-7	once	TRBD1	TGTGCCAGCAGCTTGTTGGGGACAGGGGGCTACGAGCAGTACTTC	CASSLLGTGGYEQYF
TRBV24-1	TRBJ2-1	NA	NA	TGTGCCACCAGTCGCCAACCAAAAATCACCTTCACCACCGAGGGTCCCAATGAGCAGTTCTTC	CATSRQPKITFTTEGPNEQFF
TRBV27	TRBJ2-5	NA	TRBD1	TGTGCCAGCAGTTCGGGTGGGACAGGGCTGGGGACCCAGTACTTC	CASSSGGTGLGTQYF
TRBV29-1	TRBJ1-2	NA	TRBD1	TGCAGCGTTGGCGACAGGGGGTATGGCTACACCTTC	CSVGDRGYGYTF
TRBV18	TRBJ2-3	NA	NA	TGTGCCAGCTCCCTCGTAGAGGGTTCCTTAGATACGCAGTATTTT	CASSLVEGSLDTQYF
TRBV28	TRBJ2-7	NA	TRBD1	TGTGCCAGCAGTCCCTCAGACCGGGACAGCCACGAGCAGTACTTC	CASSPSDRDSHEQYF
TRBV6-5	TRBJ1-1	NA	TRBD1	TGTGCCAGCAGTTACGGCAGGGGGCGGACTGAAGCTTTCTTT	CASSYGRGRTEAFF
TRBV7-6	TRBJ2-7	NA	TRBD1	TGTGCCAGCAGCTTCGACAGGGGTGGCGAGCAGTACTTC	CASSFDRGGEQYF
TRBV28	TRBJ2-7	NA	NA	TGTGCCAGCAGTTTAGGGGGGTGGCTGACCTACGAGCAGTACTTC	CASSLGGWLTYEQYF
TRBV5-1	TRBJ2-7	NA	TRBD2	TGCGCCAGCAGCTTGGGTACTAGCGGAACTTCCTACGAGCAGTACTTC	CASSLGTSGTSYEQYF
TRBV12-5	TRBJ1-1	NA	NA	TGTGCTAGTGGCCGGGGGGTCGGGAACACTGAAGCTTTCTTT	CASGRGVGNTEAFF
TRBV28	TRBJ2-7	NA	NA	TGTGCCAGCAGTCCCCGACAGGTCGACTCCTACGAGCAGTACTTC	CASSPRQVDSYEQYF
TRBV10-3	TRBJ2-1	NA	NA	TGTGCCATCAGTGAAAGGGCTAGCGCACAAAATGAGCAGTTCTTC	CAISERASAQNEQFF